The following is a T cell receptor beta chain sequence with its context. Its antigen remains unknown. This record belongs to a study of T cells in Graves' hyperthyroidism and ophthalmopathy. Findings and limits, study-wide: Stable hyperthyroidism and ophthalmopathy were separated using 13 V-J signatures.

RNA transcripts provided the source from which TCR beta CDR3 regions were amplified. With the HTBI primer set, the TCR CDR3 went through a first round of RT-PCR. From the multiplex PCR reads, TCRdb called clonotypes with MiXCR, one entry per CDR3 protein. The profile covers hundreds of thousands of distinct CDR3 sequences, with 20% appearing a single time and 30% to 40% taken by the ten largest. Sequencing was performed on blood. This TCR was sampled from a man aged 25-40 years with Graves' ophthalmopathy.

CDR3 DNA sequence: TGTGCCAGCAGTGTCAGGTCCGACAGATCGGATGGCTACACCTTC. This gives the protein CASSVRSDRSDGYTF. The chain links TRBV6-1 to TRBJ1-2; weak D call: TRBD1 (5 bases). Trimming removed 4 bases from V and 6 bases from J, with 18 bases in between. The CDR3 covers 15 residues. Germline CDR1 and CDR2: MNHNS and SASEGT.